A single sample gave rise to the 2 T cell receptor beta chains below, sequenced in a study of T cells in Graves' hyperthyroidism and ophthalmopathy. Researchers amplified the TCR beta CDR3 regions from RNA transcripts. The study used the HTBI primer set for a first-round RT-PCR of the TCR CDR3. MiXCR, applied by TCRdb to the multiplex PCR reads, yields one record per CDR3 protein. This table holds hundreds of thousands of distinct CDR3 sequences, roughly 17% found once. Material for sequencing was blood. The receptors come from a woman younger than 35 with Graves' ophthalmopathy.

The chain carries TRBV5-4 and TRBJ1-1; TRBD1 agrees at 7 bases. CDR3 size: 15 residues. CDR1 SGHNT and CDR2 YYREEE come from the germline V gene (reference sequence). With 4 bases clipped from V and 2 bases from J, the junction kept 8 bases outside the gene matches. In DNA, the CDR3 is TGTGCCAGCAGCACCGAACAGGGGCGTAACACTGAAGCTTTCTTT. Its protein is CASSTEQGRNTEAFF.

This clonotype turned up a few times. V gene TRBV25-1 combines with J gene TRBJ2-5; D unresolved. Per the germline V gene, CDR1 is MGHDK and CDR2 is SYGVNS. The CDR3 consists of 14 residues. The germline V and J ends were trimmed by 2 bases and 0 bases, with 7 bases remaining between them. The chain's CDR3 is CASSETTYQETQYF. Here the CDR3 DNA reads TGTGCCAGCAGTGAAACCACGTACCAAGAGACCCAGTACTTC.